This T cell receptor (beta chain) came from a study of T cell responses to AZD1222 COVID-19 vaccine. On the study more broadly: Investigators merged groups given second doses at roughly 4 or roughly 12 weeks. Study-level results: With two AZD1222 doses given, Spike-specific TCR breadth and depth both rose. At baseline, seropositivity was found in only 5 to 7 AZD1222 recipients. CD4 TCRs linked to vaccination spanned spike, dominating at 160-218 and 743-854.

Data came from immunoSEQ multiplex PCR; TCRdb stores just in-frame clones and leaves some out. The table has over 110,000 clones, 93% seen once; the top ten hold approximately 5%. As concerns this clone: What it binds is unknown.

This sample comprised peripheral blood, obtained on day 0 of AZD1222 vaccination. The receptor was derived from an adult in good health.

The CDR3 sequence is CASSSFPPDGYTF. CDR3 sequence (DNA): TGTGCCAGCAGCTCTTTTCCCCCGGACGGCTACACCTTC. The V gene is TRBV7-2, the J gene TRBJ1-2; D unclear. Germline CDR1 SGHTA, CDR2 FQGNSA. Trimming took off 4 bases at V and 8 bases at J, with 14 bases between the two ends. The CDR3 length is 13 residues.